A single sample gave rise to the 10 T cell receptor beta chains below, sequenced in a study of blood T cell repertoires in COVID-19. Sequencing used immunoSEQ multiplex PCR; TCRdb keeps in-frame clones, though not all of them. Here the sample spans a few hundred thousand clones, 85% being singletons. The sample consisted of peripheral blood. These receptors all stem from an older woman with COVID-19, enrolled during active disease.

This clone was seen just once. The rearrangement joins TRBV5-8 to TRBJ1-5; a possible D gene is TRBD1 (6 bases). The CDR3 sequence is 18 residues long. Germline CDR1 and CDR2: SGHTS and YDEGEE. The V gene lost 4 bases and the J gene lost 0 bases, with 20 bases spanning the gap. CDR3 DNA: TGTGCCAGCAGCAAGCCGCTGACAGGACGGAATAGCAATCAGCCCCAGCATTTT. It encodes CASSKPLTGRNSNQPQHF.

This clone turned up a few times. The chain links TRBV24-1 to TRBJ2-3, with TRBD1 matching over 8 bases. V was pared by 3 bases and J by 1 base, with 8 bases of the junction left unmatched. Germline V gives CDR1 KGHDR, CDR2 SFDVKD. The CDR3 contains 17 residues. CDR3 in amino acids: CATSDPSSTGGTDTQYF. CDR3 bases: TGTGCCACCAGTGATCCCTCGTCGACAGGGGGCACAGATACGCAGTATTTT.

The J gene is TRBJ1-2, the V gene TRBV5-8; tentatively, D is TRBD1 (5 bases). The V gene's germline CDR1 is SGHTS and CDR2 YDEGEE. This CDR3 region has 13 residues. The V gene lost 1 base and the J gene lost 6 bases, with 10 bases spanning the gap. CDR3 bases: TGTGCCAGCAGCTTGTCGGCAGGGAATGGCTACACCTTC. Its protein product is CASSLSAGNGYTF.

This chain joins TRBV6-1 and TRBJ2-3; the match to TRBD2 covers 7 bases. V shed 3 bases, J shed 5 bases, and the junction held 8 bases outside the gene matches. The CDR3 covers 15 residues. Germline lookup yields CDR1 MNHNS and CDR2 SASEGT. This CDR3 reads CASSEGGFLVDTQYF. The CDR3 DNA is TGTGCCAGCAGTGAGGGAGGGTTTCTAGTAGATACGCAGTATTTT.

This chain links TRBV19 with TRBJ1-2, with 8 bases identical to TRBD1. Germline CDR1 reads LNHDA; CDR2 reads SQIVND (reference sequence). Trimming took 6 bases from V and 2 from J; bases not matched to a gene: 11. The CDR3 length is 16 residues. The chain's CDR3 is CASRQGASGSNYGYTF. The DNA for the CDR3 is TGTGCCAGTAGGCAGGGGGCATCAGGATCCAACTATGGCTACACCTTC. The entire variable domain, with the rest obtained from reference TRBV19 and TRBJ1-2, is as follows: DGGITQSPKYLFRKEGQNVTLSCEQNLNHDAMYWYRQDPGQGLRLIYYSQIVNDFQKGDIAEGYSVSREKKESFPLTVTSAQKNPTAFYLCASRQGASGSNYGYTFGSGTRLTVV.

The chain recombines TRBV19 with TRBJ1-6; TRBD1 might be the D (6 bases). The CDR3 spans 16 residues. Deletions cut 5 bases from V and 6 bases from J, with 17 bases between. Germline CDR1 reads LNHDA; CDR2 reads SQIVND (reference sequence). For the CDR3, the DNA is TGTGCCAGTAGTGAAGGACCGGGACACCTTAATTCACCCCTCCACTTT. This encodes CASSEGPGHLNSPLHF.

The genes are TRBV6-5 and TRBJ2-5; TRBD2 might be the D (5 bases). The germline V and J ends were trimmed by 2 bases and 9 bases, with 13 bases remaining between them. The CDR3 contains 13 residues. The germline gives CDR1 MNHEY, CDR2 SVGAGI. This chain's CDR3 is CASSYRDGSPQYF. The CDR3 nucleotides read TGTGCCAGCAGTTACAGGGATGGGAGCCCCCAGTACTTC.

The chain links TRBV19 to TRBJ2-2, with unresolved D. Trimming shortened V by 3 bases and J by 6 bases, and 5 bases separated the two germline ends. From germline, CDR1 is LNHDA and CDR2 SQIVND (reference sequence). This CDR3 contains 12 residues. For the CDR3, the DNA is TGTGCCAGTAGTATGTATCCCGGGGAGCTGTTTTTT. Protein product: CASSMYPGELFF.

V usage is TRBV6-1 and J usage is TRBJ2-3; D is unresolved. This CDR3 comprises 13 residues. Germline V gene data show CDR1 as MNHNS and CDR2 as SASEGT. The ends were cut back, 1 base at V and 6 bases at J, with 8 bases in the middle. The CDR3 bases are TGTGCCAGCAGTGAAGTCCCCTCGGATACGCAGTATTTT. Translated: CASSEVPSDTQYF.

V usage is TRBV29-1 and J usage is TRBJ2-7, with 8 positions matching TRBD2. Unmatched junction bases numbered 5, after V lost 4 bases and J lost 3 bases. This CDR3 comprises 13 residues. CDR1 and CDR2 (germline): SQVTM, ANQGSEA. This chain's CDR3 is CSVVSSGSYEQYF. CDR3 DNA: TGCAGCGTTGTATCGAGCGGGAGCTACGAGCAGTACTTC.